This entry lists 14 T cell receptor beta chains sequenced from one sample in a study of graft-versus-host responses after intestinal transplantation (TCRdb year 2021). The library relied on the immunoSEQ multiplex PCR assay. Drawn from immuneACCESS, this table holds only the in-frame rearrangements with V and J called that TCRdb kept. Clones are partly lost; checked studies trace under half to an unresolved V gene and leave the rest unexplained. The sample table contains some 55,000 clones; only one count was recorded for roughly nine tenths of them. The ten largest account for around 5.1% of the sample. The sample was PBMCs, taken 650 to 670 days after intestinal transplant. These TCRs come from a human patient who received an intestinal transplant, so some T cells may come from the graft donor.

The rearrangement uses TRBV10-1 and TRBJ2-4; tentatively, D is TRBD2 (7 bases). This CDR3 contains 16 residues. In germline, CDR1 is WNHNN, CDR2 SYGVQD (reference sequence). Trimming took 0 bases from V and 6 from J, leaving 15 bases between them. CDR3 residues: CASSESRGGLGNIQYF. The CDR3 region has the DNA TGCGCCAGCAGTGAGTCAAGGGGGGGTCTCGGAAACATTCAGTACTTC.

V is TRBV7-9 and J is TRBJ2-5, with D tentatively TRBD1 (5 bases). The DNA end is more similar to TRBJ2-7, so the J call may be wrong. The CDR3 totals 13 residues. Germline V gene sequence: CDR1 SEHNR, CDR2 FQNEAQ (reference sequence). The CDR3 sequence is CASSPKQEYEQYF. CDR3 coding DNA: TGTGCCAGCAGCCCCAAACAGGAATACGAGCAGTACTTC.

The chain joins TRBV11-3 to TRBJ1-1; TRBD1 might be the D (6 bases). Germline V lookup: CDR1 SGHNT, CDR2 YENEEA. V gave up 7 bases and J gave up 5 bases, with 20 bases separating them. The CDR3 loop spans 15 amino acids. CDR3 region: CASTRDQGRGTEAFF. The CDR3 DNA sequence: TGTGCCAGCACCCGTGACCAGGGGCGAGGTACTGAAGCTTTCTTT.

The genes are TRBV11-2 and TRBJ1-1; D gene unclear. Germline loops: CDR1 SGHAT, CDR2 FQNNGV. The length of the CDR3 is 15 residues. The V gene lost 5 bases and the J gene lost 1 base, with 14 bases spanning the gap. CDR3 DNA sequence: TGTGCCAGCAGCCCAAGGTCTGTGAGGAACACTGAAGCTTTCTTT. Protein sequence: CASSPRSVRNTEAFF.

The chain couples TRBV9 to TRBJ2-1; 10 nucleotides agree with TRBD2. This CDR3 contains 15 residues. Unmatched junction bases numbered 6, after V lost 2 bases and J lost 7 bases. Germline V gene data show CDR1 as SGDLS and CDR2 as YYNGEE. The DNA of the CDR3 is TGTGCCAGCAGCGTCGCTAGCGGGGGTGGGAATGAGCAGTTCTTC. Protein product: CASSVASGGGNEQFF.

The chain carries TRBV4-2 and TRBJ2-4, with unresolved D. The germline V gene encodes CDR1 LGHNA and CDR2 YNFKEQ. V dropped 0 bases and J dropped 1 base, with 13 bases sitting between them. The CDR3 length is 17 residues. The CDR3 DNA is TGTGCCAGCAGCCAAGATAGTCAAGGGAAGGCCAAAAACATTCAGTACTTC. Amino acids: CASSQDSQGKAKNIQYF.

In its sample, this clone was seen once. This sequence joins TRBV4-2 and TRBJ2-2; D is unresolved. Deletions cut 4 bases from V and 0 bases from J, with 9 bases between. This CDR3 is built from 15 residues. Germline loops: CDR1 LGHNA, CDR2 YNFKEQ. CDR3 sequence reads: CASSPQVSNTGELFF. The CDR3 coding sequence is TGTGCCAGCAGCCCCCAGGTATCGAACACCGGGGAGCTGTTTTTT.

The rearrangement joins TRBV6-1 to TRBJ1-1; D is perhaps TRBD1 (6 bases). CDR3 length: 11 amino acids. Trimming shortened V by 6 bases and J by 6 bases, and 8 bases separated the two germline ends. Germline V gene lookup returns CDR1 MNHNS and CDR2 SASEGT. The CDR3 DNA follows: TGTGCCAGCAGAACAGGGCCTGAAGCTTTCTTT. This codes for CASRTGPEAFF.

This clone appeared once. The V and J genes are TRBV18 and TRBJ2-1, with 7 bases that match TRBD1. V shed 4 bases, J shed 5 bases, and the junction held 23 bases outside the gene matches. Germline CDR1 reads KGHSH; CDR2 reads LQKENI. There are 20 residues in the CDR3. The CDR3 DNA follows: TGTGCCAGCTCACTCGCGACAGGGCCAAGAATCGGAATTGTGGACAATGAGCAGTTCTTC. It specifies CASSLATGPRIGIVDNEQFF.

The chain uses TRBV7-9 and TRBJ1-2; possible D gene TRBD1, 5 bases. This CDR3 has 13 amino acids. The germline V gene encodes CDR1 SEHNR and CDR2 FQNEAQ (reference sequence). V shed 1 base and J shed 4 bases, with 7 bases lying between them. The CDR3 protein is CASSLGQSYGYTF. CDR3 nucleotide sequence: TGTGCCAGCAGCTTAGGACAGAGCTATGGCTACACCTTC.

The chain recombines TRBV5-1 with TRBJ2-6; D gene uncertain. The germline V and J ends were trimmed by 3 bases and 1 base, with 5 bases remaining between them. CDR1 SGHRS and CDR2 YFSETQ come from the germline V gene. The CDR3 runs to 14 residues. The CDR3 spells CASSSKSGANVLTF. The CDR3 coding sequence is TGCGCCAGCAGCTCGAAGTCTGGGGCCAACGTCCTGACTTTC.

The sample holds one count of this clone. The chain is built from TRBV19 and TRBJ2-2; 11 bases align to TRBD1. V was clipped by 7 bases and J by 5 bases; unmatched bases: 12. The CDR3 extends over 17 amino acids. Looked up from germline, CDR1 is LNHDA and CDR2 is SQIVND (reference sequence). CDR3 region: CASIPEWDRGGTGELFF. The CDR3 DNA reads TGTGCCAGTATCCCAGAATGGGACAGGGGGGGGACCGGGGAGCTGTTTTTT.

The gene calls are TRBV2 and TRBJ2-6; D not certain. The ends were cut back, 6 bases at V and 0 bases at J, with 9 bases in the middle. This CDR3 is 15 amino acids long. The germline gives CDR1 SNHLY, CDR2 FYNNEI. The CDR3: CASSPDGSGANVLTF. The CDR3 nucleotides are TGTGCCAGCAGCCCCGACGGCTCTGGGGCCAACGTCCTGACTTTC.

CDR3 in DNA: TGTGCCAGCAGCTCGCTAGCGACGGTCAATGAGCAGTTCTTC. Translated: CASSSLATVNEQFF. This chain connects TRBV5-4 to TRBJ2-1; a weak D match, TRBD2 (6 bases). The CDR3 covers 14 residues. V lost 3 bases and J lost 6, with 13 bases in between. Germline V lookup: CDR1 SGHNT, CDR2 YYREEE (reference sequence).